This TCR beta chain was recorded in a study of tumor-infiltrating lymphocytes in primary liver carcinoma. About the study: All lesions had stage T1-T3 N0M0 and roughly 4 to 10 cm widths.

From around 500 ng total RNA, TCR beta cDNA was generated with a primer in the constant region. Three nested multiplex PCR rounds, a slightly modified ARM-PCR method, built the TCR beta libraries. Both of the initial two PCR rounds ran for nine to ten cycles and employed TRBV1-TRBV30 forward primers alongside a C-beta reverse primer. TCRdb independently ran MiXCR on the multiplex PCR reads; one entry per CDR3 protein. Of approximately 300,000 distinct CDR3 sequences detected, 55% to 65% appear once; the ten largest clones hold about 8.4%. Unsorted whole blood yielded blood RNA, and germline DNA was extracted as well. Points from the study as a whole: The top-250-clone fraction was significantly higher in tumors than in blood (p = 0.039).

Per germline, CDR1 SQVTM and CDR2 ANQGSEA. The CDR3 sequence runs 14 residues, both termini included. As concerns this clonotype: Its antigen is unidentified. This CDR3 fails to terminate in the conserved phenylalanine or tryptophan, so it likely reflects a read error. The DNA is omitted, as the CDR3 cannot be located on it reliably, and the CDR3 follows TCRdb's listing.

The chain has TRBV29-1 and TRBJ2-7; the table's TRBD1 call for D was not verified on the DNA. This TCR was sampled from a man aged 40-50 years with primary liver carcinoma and hepatitis B virus infection. Sequenced material: peripheral blood. The CDR3 reads CSVVTPGVVGEQYL.